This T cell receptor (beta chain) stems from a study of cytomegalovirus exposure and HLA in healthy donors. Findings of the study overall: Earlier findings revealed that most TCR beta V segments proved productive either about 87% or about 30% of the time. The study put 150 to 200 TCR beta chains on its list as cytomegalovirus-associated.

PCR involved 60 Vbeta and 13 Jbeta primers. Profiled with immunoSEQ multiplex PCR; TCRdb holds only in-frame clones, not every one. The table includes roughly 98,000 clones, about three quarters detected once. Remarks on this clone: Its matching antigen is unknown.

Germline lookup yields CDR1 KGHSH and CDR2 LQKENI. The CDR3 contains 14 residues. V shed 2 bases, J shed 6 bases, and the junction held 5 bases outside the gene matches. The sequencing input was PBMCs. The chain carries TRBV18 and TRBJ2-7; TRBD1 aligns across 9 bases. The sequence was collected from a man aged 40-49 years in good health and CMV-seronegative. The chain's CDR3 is CASSPGTGNSEQYF. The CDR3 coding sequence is TGTGCCAGCTCACCAGGGACAGGGAATAGCGAGCAGTACTTC. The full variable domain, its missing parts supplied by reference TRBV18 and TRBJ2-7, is NAGVMQNPRHLVRRRGQEARLRCSPMKGHSHVYWYRQLPEEGLKFMVYLQKENIIDESGMPKERFSAEFPKEGPSILRIQQVVRGDSAAYFCASSPGTGNSEQYFGPGTRLTVT.